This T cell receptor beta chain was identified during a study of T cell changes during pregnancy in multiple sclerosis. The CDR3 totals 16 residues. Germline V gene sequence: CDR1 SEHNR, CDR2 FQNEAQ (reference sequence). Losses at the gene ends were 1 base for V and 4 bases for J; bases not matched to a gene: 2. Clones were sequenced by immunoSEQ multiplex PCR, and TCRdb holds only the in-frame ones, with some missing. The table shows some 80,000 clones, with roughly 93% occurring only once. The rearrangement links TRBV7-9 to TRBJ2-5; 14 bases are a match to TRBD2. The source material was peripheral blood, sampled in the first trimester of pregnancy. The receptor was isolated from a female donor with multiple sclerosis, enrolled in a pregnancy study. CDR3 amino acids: CASSLGLAGGPETQYF. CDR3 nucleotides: TGTGCCAGCAGCTTAGGACTAGCGGGGGGGCCAGAGACCCAGTACTTC.